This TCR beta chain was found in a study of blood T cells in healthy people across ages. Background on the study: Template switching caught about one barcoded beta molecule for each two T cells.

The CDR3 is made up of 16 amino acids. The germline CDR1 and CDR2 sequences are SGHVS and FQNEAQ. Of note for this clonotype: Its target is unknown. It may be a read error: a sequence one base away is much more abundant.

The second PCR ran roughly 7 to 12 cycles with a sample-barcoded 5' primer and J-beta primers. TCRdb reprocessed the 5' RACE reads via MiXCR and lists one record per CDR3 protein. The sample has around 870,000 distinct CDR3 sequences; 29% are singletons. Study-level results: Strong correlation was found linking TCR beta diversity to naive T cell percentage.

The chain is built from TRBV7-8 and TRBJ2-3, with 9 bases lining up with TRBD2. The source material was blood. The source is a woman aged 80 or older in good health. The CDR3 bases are TGTGCCAGCAGCCGTCGCGGGGGGGTCTACACAGGTACGCAGTATTTT. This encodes CASSRRGGVYTGTQYF.